The rows below give T cell receptor beta chains drawn from one sample of a study of T cell repertoires in cytomegalovirus infection. Each CDR3 protein gets one entry after TCRdb re-called the reads with MiXCR. The sample records 250,000 or so distinct CDR3 sequences, more than 15% being singletons. The specimen sequenced was CD8+ T cells from PBMCs. These receptors were obtained from a human donor in good health (CMV status not recorded). Some clones in this sample may be carry-over from other donors' samples. Each CDR3 is given with its conserved first and last residue. Each record gives: clone size, D gene, V gene, J gene, CDR3 protein, CDR3 DNA. The D gene is left open where the match is weak. Clone size is given for some rows only: seen once, a few or many times, or a class if the clone is expanded.

many	NA	TRBV12-3/TRBV12-4	TRBJ2-1	CASSLGPGHYNEQFF	TGTGCCAGCAGTTTAGGGCCCGGGCACTACAATGAGCAGTTCTTC
few	TRBD1	TRBV28	TRBJ2-5	CASSATGGRETQYF	TGTGCCAGCAGTGCCACAGGGGGGAGGGAGACCCAGTACTTC
many	NA	TRBV5-6	TRBJ2-1	CASNPGAGGNEQFF	TGTGCCAGCAACCCCGGGGCAGGGGGGAATGAGCAGTTCTTC
NA	NA	TRBV14	TRBJ1-5	CASSQGQRGNNQPQHF	TGTGCCAGCAGCCAAGGACAGAGAGGCAACAATCAGCCCCAGCATTTT
NA	NA	TRBV12-3/TRBV12-4	TRBJ2-7	CASSIRTGRAEQYF	TGTGCCAGCAGCATTAGAACAGGGAGGGCCGAGCAGTACTTC
NA	TRBD2	TRBV7-8	TRBJ2-1	CASSLEWGLTYNEQFF	TGTGCCAGCAGCTTAGAGTGGGGACTAACCTACAATGAGCAGTTCTTC
few	NA	TRBV5-6	TRBJ2-7	CARTSRDRPMEQYF	TGTGCCCGCACGTCGCGGGACCGGCCCATGGAGCAGTACTTC
many	NA	TRBV7-9	TRBJ2-1	CASSLPGMGSRQFF	TGTGCCAGCAGCTTACCAGGGATGGGTAGTCGGCAGTTCTTC
few	NA	TRBV29-1	TRBJ1-2	CSVDLGTHGYTF	TGCAGCGTTGATCTGGGAACGCATGGCTACACCTTC
many	TRBD2	TRBV11-3	TRBJ2-1	CASSRRGDNEQFF	TGTGCCAGCAGCCGGCGGGGGGACAATGAGCAGTTCTTC